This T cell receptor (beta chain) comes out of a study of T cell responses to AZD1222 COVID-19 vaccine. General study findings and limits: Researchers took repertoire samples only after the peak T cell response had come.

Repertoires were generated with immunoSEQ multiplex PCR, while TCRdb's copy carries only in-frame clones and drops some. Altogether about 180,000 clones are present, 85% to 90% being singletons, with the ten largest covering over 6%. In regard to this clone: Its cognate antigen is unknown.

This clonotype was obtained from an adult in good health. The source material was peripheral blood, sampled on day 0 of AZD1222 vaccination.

Here the CDR3 reads CAWISETQYF. DNA for the CDR3: TGTGCCTGGATTAGCGAGACCCAGTACTTC. The chain couples TRBV30 to TRBJ2-5, with no clear D. V was pared by 4 bases and J by 5 bases, with 5 bases between. This CDR3 has 10 amino acids. Germline values: CDR1 GTSNPN, CDR2 SVGIG (reference sequence). The full variable domain, with the rest looked up from reference TRBV30 and TRBJ2-5, is SQTIHQWPATLVQPVGSPLSLECTVEGTSNPNLYWYRQAAGRGLQLLFYSVGIGQISSEVPQNLSASRPQDRQFILSSKKLLLSDSGFYLCAWISETQYFGPGTRLLVL.